These T cell receptor beta chains were read from a single sample in a study of T-cell reconstitution after alpha-beta-depleted transplantation in children. TCRdb re-analysed the PCR reads in MiXCR, keeping a single row per CDR3 protein. Of approximately 350,000 distinct CDR3 sequences in the sample, about 14% were seen once. Sequenced material: PBMCs, taken from the stem cell graft. Receptors were obtained from a human donor who donated a stem cell graft to a child with Fanconi anemia. The CDR3 runs from the conserved cysteine through the conserved F or W. A D gene is named only where the DNA matches it firmly. Some rows have no size entry. The others give once, few or many, or a class for an expanded clone.

CDR3aa: CASRERGDQDTQYF
CDR3nt: TGTGCCAGCCGGGAGCGGGGCGACCAGGATACGCAGTATTTT
abundance: .
j_gene: TRBJ2-3
d_gene: TRBD2
v_gene: TRBV6-1

CDR3aa: CASSALSPYEQYF
CDR3nt: TGCGCCAGCAGTGCGCTTTCTCCTTACGAGCAGTACTTC
abundance: .
j_gene: TRBJ2-7
d_gene: .
v_gene: TRBV10-2

CDR3aa: CSAPGVGADMNTEAFF
CDR3nt: TGCAGTGCCCCTGGCGTTGGAGCAGACATGAACACTGAAGCTTTCTTT
abundance: .
j_gene: TRBJ1-1
d_gene: .
v_gene: TRBV20-1

CDR3aa: CASSSGTSSSYNEQFF
CDR3nt: TGTGCCAGCAGCTCGGGTACCTCTAGCTCCTACAATGAGCAGTTCTTC
abundance: .
j_gene: TRBJ2-1
d_gene: .
v_gene: TRBV5-4

CDR3aa: CASRPGVEYGYTF
CDR3nt: TGTGCCAGCAGACCAGGGGTTGAGTATGGCTACACCTTC
abundance: few
j_gene: TRBJ1-2
d_gene: .
v_gene: TRBV12-3/TRBV12-4

CDR3aa: CASSPRQGGETQYF
CDR3nt: TGCGCCAGCAGCCCGAGACAGGGAGGAGAGACCCAGTACTTC
abundance: many
j_gene: TRBJ2-5
d_gene: .
v_gene: TRBV5-1

CDR3aa: CASSFSGLNSPLHF
CDR3nt: TGTGCCAGCAGTTTTTCAGGGTTGAATTCACCCCTCCACTTT
abundance: few
j_gene: TRBJ1-6
d_gene: .
v_gene: TRBV12-3/TRBV12-4

CDR3aa: CASSRGQGVRETQYF
CDR3nt: TGTGCCAGCAGCCGCGGACAGGGCGTTCGAGAGACCCAGTACTTC
abundance: .
j_gene: TRBJ2-5
d_gene: TRBD1
v_gene: TRBV12-3/TRBV12-4

CDR3aa: CASSYGQSSFGGYTF
CDR3nt: TGTGCCAGCAGTTACGGACAGTCGTCCTTTGGTGGCTACACCTTC
abundance: .
j_gene: TRBJ1-2
d_gene: .
v_gene: TRBV9

CDR3aa: CASSIRAGQPQHF
CDR3nt: TGTGCCAGCAGCATCAGGGCGGGTCAGCCCCAGCATTTT
abundance: many
j_gene: TRBJ1-5
d_gene: .
v_gene: TRBV11-2

CDR3aa: CASSPEMDSPLHF
CDR3nt: TGTGCCAGCAGCCCCGAGATGGATTCACCCCTCCACTTT
abundance: few
j_gene: TRBJ1-6
d_gene: .
v_gene: TRBV11-1

CDR3aa: CASSPGTGVFGYTF
CDR3nt: TGTGCCAGCAGCCCCGGGACAGGGGTGTTTGGCTACACCTTC
abundance: many
j_gene: TRBJ1-2
d_gene: TRBD1
v_gene: TRBV25-1

CDR3aa: CSARDRDRSFTGELFF
CDR3nt: TGCAGTGCTAGAGATAGAGACAGGAGTTTTACCGGGGAGCTGTTTTTT
abundance: many
j_gene: TRBJ2-2
d_gene: .
v_gene: TRBV20-1

CDR3aa: CASSPGGLSYEQYF
CDR3nt: TGTGCCAGCAGCCCCGGGGGGCTCTCCTACGAGCAGTACTTC
abundance: few
j_gene: TRBJ2-7
d_gene: .
v_gene: TRBV3-1

CDR3aa: CASSRPNANTGELFF
CDR3nt: TGTGCCAGCAGCCGACCCAATGCGAACACCGGGGAGCTGTTTTTT
abundance: .
j_gene: TRBJ2-2
d_gene: .
v_gene: TRBV6-2/TRBV6-3

CDR3aa: CSARDRRLAQETQYF
CDR3nt: TGCAGTGCTAGAGATCGGAGACTAGCTCAAGAGACCCAGTACTTC
abundance: many
j_gene: TRBJ2-5
d_gene: TRBD2
v_gene: TRBV20-1

CDR3aa: CSAIGGYTNYGYTF
CDR3nt: TGCAGTGCTATAGGGGGTTATACTAACTATGGCTACACCTTC
abundance: few
j_gene: TRBJ1-2
d_gene: .
v_gene: TRBV20-1

CDR3aa: CASSLNLDRLSFLNTEAFF
CDR3nt: TGTGCCAGCAGCCTGAACCTTGACAGATTATCCTTCCTGAACACTGAAGCTTTCTTT
abundance: few
j_gene: TRBJ1-1
d_gene: .
v_gene: TRBV3-1

CDR3aa: CAIKLVGTDTQYF
CDR3nt: TGTGCCATCAAACTGGTGGGGACAGATACGCAGTATTTT
abundance: .
j_gene: TRBJ2-3
d_gene: .
v_gene: TRBV10-3

CDR3aa: CASSPKIGGMNTGELFF
CDR3nt: TGTGCCAGCAGCCCCAAAATCGGGGGAATGAACACCGGGGAGCTGTTTTTT
abundance: .
j_gene: TRBJ2-2
d_gene: .
v_gene: TRBV7-2

CDR3aa: CASSLNRVNYGYTF
CDR3nt: TGTGCCAGCAGCTTAAACAGGGTCAACTATGGCTACACCTTC
abundance: .
j_gene: TRBJ1-2
d_gene: .
v_gene: TRBV11-2

CDR3aa: CASSGTRAVGGEQYF
CDR3nt: TGTGCCAGCAGTGGGACCCGGGCTGTAGGGGGCGAGCAGTACTTC
abundance: few
j_gene: TRBJ2-7
d_gene: .
v_gene: TRBV2

CDR3aa: CASSPWTSYTGELFF
CDR3nt: TGCGCCAGCAGCCCTTGGACTTCTTACACCGGGGAGCTGTTTTTT
abundance: few
j_gene: TRBJ2-2
d_gene: .
v_gene: TRBV5-1

CDR3aa: CAISERISNYGYTF
CDR3nt: TGTGCCATCAGTGAAAGGATCTCTAACTATGGCTACACCTTC
abundance: few
j_gene: TRBJ1-2
d_gene: .
v_gene: TRBV10-3

CDR3aa: CASSLVGGQEQYF
CDR3nt: TGCGCCAGCAGCTTGGTCGGCGGGCAAGAGCAGTACTTC
abundance: .
j_gene: TRBJ2-7
d_gene: .
v_gene: TRBV5-1

CDR3aa: CASSSNRANGELFF
CDR3nt: TGTGCCAGCAGTTCTAACAGGGCGAACGGGGAGCTGTTTTTT
abundance: few
j_gene: TRBJ2-2
d_gene: .
v_gene: TRBV28

CDR3aa: CASSQRVSGNTIYF
CDR3nt: TGTGCCAGCAGCCAAAGGGTCTCTGGAAACACCATATATTTT
abundance: .
j_gene: TRBJ1-3
d_gene: .
v_gene: TRBV3-1

CDR3aa: CASSVPGENTEAFF
CDR3nt: TGCGCCAGCAGTGTACCGGGGGAGAACACTGAAGCTTTCTTT
abundance: .
j_gene: TRBJ1-1
d_gene: .
v_gene: TRBV10-1

CDR3aa: CASSQTGQPSYEQYF
CDR3nt: TGTGCCAGCAGCCAGACGGGCCAGCCCTCCTACGAGCAGTACTTC
abundance: .
j_gene: TRBJ2-7
d_gene: .
v_gene: TRBV14

CDR3aa: CASSEKSSYNEQFF
CDR3nt: TGTGCCAGCAGCGAGAAGAGCTCCTACAATGAGCAGTTCTTC
abundance: .
j_gene: TRBJ2-1
d_gene: .
v_gene: TRBV9

CDR3aa: CASSTSGATNEKLFF
CDR3nt: TGTGCCAGCAGCACATCAGGGGCAACTAATGAAAAACTGTTTTTT
abundance: few
j_gene: TRBJ1-4
d_gene: .
v_gene: TRBV7-8

CDR3aa: CSAPLAGGLGETQYF
CDR3nt: TGCAGTGCTCCCCTAGCGGGGGGGTTGGGGGAGACCCAGTACTTC
abundance: .
j_gene: TRBJ2-5
d_gene: TRBD2
v_gene: TRBV20-1

CDR3aa: CASSQTGAGRTLHF
CDR3nt: TGTGCCAGCAGTCAAACAGGGGCGGGTAGAACCCTCCACTTT
abundance: few
j_gene: TRBJ1-6
d_gene: TRBD1
v_gene: TRBV7-2

CDR3aa: CALCPYPSRGGSGNTIYF
CDR3nt: TGTGCCCTCTGTCCTTACCCATCCCGGGGGGGCTCTGGAAACACCATATATTTT
abundance: .
j_gene: TRBJ1-3
d_gene: .
v_gene: TRBV12-3/TRBV12-4

CDR3aa: CASSKIGPKAFF
CDR3nt: TGTGCCAGCAGTAAGATAGGCCCTAAAGCTTTCTTT
abundance: few
j_gene: TRBJ1-1
d_gene: .
v_gene: TRBV2

CDR3aa: CASSAGAHRGSEAFF
CDR3nt: TGTGCCAGCAGCGCGGGAGCTCACAGGGGATCTGAAGCTTTCTTT
abundance: .
j_gene: TRBJ1-1
d_gene: TRBD1
v_gene: TRBV9

CDR3aa: CSAPPPLPGGNEQFF
CDR3nt: TGCAGTGCTCCCCCTCCACTTCCGGGTGGCAATGAGCAGTTCTTC
abundance: few
j_gene: TRBJ2-1
d_gene: .
v_gene: TRBV20-1

CDR3aa: CASSSTGDGSGNTIYF
CDR3nt: TGTGCCAGCAGCTCGACAGGGGATGGGTCCGGAAACACCATATATTTT
abundance: many
j_gene: TRBJ1-3
d_gene: TRBD1
v_gene: TRBV5-6

CDR3aa: CSARDPITSGGETQYF
CDR3nt: TGCAGTGCTAGAGATCCGATAACTAGCGGGGGAGAGACCCAGTACTTC
abundance: .
j_gene: TRBJ2-5
d_gene: TRBD2
v_gene: TRBV20-1

CDR3aa: CASSSGGGSITEAFF
CDR3nt: TGTGCCAGCAGTTCGGGAGGGGGGAGCATTACTGAAGCTTTCTTT
abundance: .
j_gene: TRBJ1-1
d_gene: .
v_gene: TRBV7-2

CDR3aa: CASGDSFSTNEKLFF
CDR3nt: TGTGCCAGCGGGGACAGTTTCTCAACTAATGAAAAACTGTTTTTT
abundance: .
j_gene: TRBJ1-4
d_gene: TRBD1
v_gene: TRBV6-5

CDR3aa: CSAWSGSYGYTF
CDR3nt: TGCAGTGCTTGGTCAGGTAGCTATGGCTACACCTTC
abundance: few
j_gene: TRBJ1-2
d_gene: .
v_gene: TRBV20-1